A single TCR beta chain is shown here with its context. The antigen is undetermined. Libraries were prepared by immunoSEQ multiplex PCR; TCRdb keeps only in-frame clonotypes and omits some of them. The data contain some 150,000 clones, over 80% of them singletons. The data belong to a study of T cell responses to AZD1222 COVID-19 vaccine. Regarding the study as a whole: Nearly half of spike-specific TCRs reportedly target unmutated variant regions.

The source is an adult in good health. The material was peripheral blood, obtained on day 0 of MenACWY control vaccination.

CDR3 sequence reads: CASSLVQGDGYTF. CDR3 nucleotides: TGTGCCAGCAGCTTAGTACAGGGGGATGGCTACACCTTC. This rearrangement joins TRBV7-6 to TRBJ1-2, with 8 bases lining up with TRBD1. CDR1 is SGHVS, CDR2 FNYEAQ, per germline. Trimming removed 1 base from V and 6 bases from J; junction bases left unmatched: 1. The CDR3 is made up of 13 amino acids.